The 5 T cell receptor beta chains in this list originate from one sample, sequenced in a study of cytomegalovirus exposure and HLA in healthy donors. PCR amplification relied on 60 Vbeta primers (plus 13 Jbeta primers). Profiled with immunoSEQ multiplex PCR; TCRdb holds only in-frame clones, not every one. This sample yields 95,000 to 150,000 clones, of which approximately 15% are seen a single time; 1.9% belongs to the top ten. The sequenced sample consisted of PBMCs. These receptors came from a woman younger than 35 in good health and CMV-seronegative.

This clone appeared a few times. CDR3 DNA: TGCGCCAGCAGCCAATCTTCCGGGGGGGACACTGAAGCTTTCTTT. Residues: CASSQSSGGDTEAFF. This chain connects TRBV4-3 to TRBJ1-1; tentatively, D is TRBD1 (5 bases). The germline V gene encodes CDR1 LGHNA and CDR2 YSLEER. The V and J ends lost 2 bases and 3 bases respectively, with 13 bases between them. CDR3 length equals 15 residues.

The gene calls are TRBV25-1 and TRBJ1-4; D is perhaps TRBD1 (6 bases). In germline, CDR1 is MGHDK, CDR2 SYGVNS. The CDR3 runs 14 residues. V lost 1 base and J 6 bases, leaving 9 bases between the germline ends. The CDR3 DNA follows: TGTGCCAGCAGTGAATCAGGGGCCTATGAAAAACTGTTTTTT. Amino acid sequence: CASSESGAYEKLFF.

J is TRBJ1-5 and V is TRBV28; maybe TRBD1 (5 bases). V was clipped by 5 bases and J by 2 bases, with 13 bases between them. The CDR3 covers 15 residues. Looked up from germline, CDR1 is MDHEN and CDR2 is SYDVKM. CDR3 protein: CASSPPGSGNQPQHF. DNA of the CDR3: TGTGCCAGCAGTCCACCAGGGTCGGGCAATCAGCCCCAGCATTTT.

This clone was counted between two and nine times. The rearrangement links TRBV5-1 to TRBJ2-7, with D perhaps TRBD1 (6 bases). CDR1 and CDR2 (germline): SGHRS, YFSETQ. There are 14 residues in the CDR3. V dropped 0 bases and J dropped 3 bases, with 10 bases sitting between them. CDR3 bases: TGCGCCAGCAGCTTGGACAGGGTCAACTACGAGCAGTACTTC. It specifies CASSLDRVNYEQYF. Using reference TRBV5-1 and TRBJ2-7 for the parts outside the CDR3, the full variable domain is KAGVTQTPRYLIKTRGQQVTLSCSPISGHRSVSWYQQTPGQGLQFLFEYFSETQRNKGNFPGRFSGRQFSNSRSEMNVSTLELGDSALYLCASSLDRVNYEQYFGPGTRLTVT.

This clone occurred a few times. The chain recombines TRBV29-1 with TRBJ1-2; weak D call: TRBD1 (6 bases). Germline CDR1 and CDR2: SQVTM and ANQGSEA. The CDR3 has 13 amino acids. V shed 6 bases and J shed 2 bases, with 13 bases lying between them. CDR3 protein: CSVGGQPNYGYTF. Written as DNA, the CDR3 is TGCAGCGTCGGTGGACAGCCGAACTATGGCTACACCTTC. Complete variable domain (other parts from reference TRBV29-1 and TRBJ1-2): SAVISQKPSRDICQRGTSLTIQCQVDSQVTMMFWYRQQPGQSLTLIATANQGSEATYESGFVIDKFPISRPNLTFSTLTVSNMSPEDSSIYLCSVGGQPNYGYTFGSGTRLTVV.